Listed below are T cell receptor beta chains from one sample, sequenced in a study of OX40 agonist ivuxolimab in advanced cancers. Libraries were prepared by immunoSEQ multiplex PCR; TCRdb keeps only in-frame clonotypes and omits some of them. The repertoire includes about 31,000 clones, more than 85% of them detected once, and about a quarter sits in the top ten. The starting material was CD4+ or CD8+ T cells sorted from blood, obtained in a trial of the OX40 agonist ivuxolimab. The origin of the receptors is an adult with an advanced solid tumor such as melanoma, head and neck, liver or kidney cancer. Each CDR3 is given with its conserved first and last residue. The D gene is left open where the match is weak. Some rows mark clone size as missing; the rest say once, few, many or name a class of expanded clone.

v_call,d_call,cdr3_length,clone_size,j_call,cdr3_aa,cdr3_nt
TRBV11-2,-,16,-,TRBJ2-1,CASSPGPQLSYNEQFF,TGTGCCAGCAGCCCCGGCCCCCAGCTCTCCTACAATGAGCAGTTCTTC
TRBV29-1,-,15,once,TRBJ2-7,CSVVRPAGPSYEQYF,TGCAGCGTTGTACGGCCCGCAGGTCCTTCCTACGAGCAGTACTTC
TRBV7-8,TRBD1,15,-,TRBJ1-1,CASSFPGGENTEAFF,TGTGCCAGCAGTTTCCCAGGGGGGGAGAACACTGAAGCTTTCTTT
TRBV4-3,-,13,-,TRBJ1-5,CASSPTGSEPQHF,TGCGCCAGCAGCCCGACGGGCTCCGAGCCCCAGCATTTT
TRBV27,-,11,few,TRBJ1-1,CASSLGTEAFF,TGTGCCAGCAGTTTAGGCACTGAAGCTTTCTTT
TRBV27,-,12,-,TRBJ1-1,CASSLGSTEAFF,TGTGCCAGCAGCCTGGGGAGCACTGAAGCTTTCTTT
TRBV11-2,-,14,-,TRBJ2-1,CASSFLASYNEQFF,TGTGCCAGCAGCTTCCTAGCCTCCTACAATGAGCAGTTCTTC
TRBV30,-,12,-,TRBJ2-7,CAGSRSSYEQYF,TGTGCCGGGTCCAGAAGCTCCTACGAGCAGTACTTC
TRBV30,-,12,few,TRBJ2-7,CAWSVVSYEQYF,TGTGCCTGGAGTGTGGTCAGTTACGAGCAGTACTTC
TRBV19,-,13,-,TRBJ2-7,CASGPGTPYEQYF,TGTGCCAGTGGACCCGGGACTCCCTACGAGCAGTACTTC
TRBV9,TRBD2,14,once,TRBJ2-7,CASSVASGSYEQYF,TGTGCCAGCAGCGTAGCCAGCGGGAGCTACGAGCAGTACTTC
TRBV7-6,-,14,-,TRBJ2-2,CASSLGVGTGELFF,TGTGCCAGCAGCTTAGGCGTGGGGACCGGGGAGCTGTTTTTT
TRBV18,-,14,-,TRBJ2-7,CASSPPHSPYEQYF,TGTGCCAGCTCACCACCTCACTCGCCCTACGAGCAGTACTTC
TRBV10-2,TRBD2,15,-,TRBJ2-7,CASSDPGLGTYEQYF,TGCGCCAGCAGTGACCCGGGACTAGGGACCTACGAGCAGTACTTC
TRBV6-5,-,14,-,TRBJ1-2,CASSYDGRNYGYTF,TGTGCCAGCAGCTACGACGGAAGGAACTATGGCTACACCTTC
TRBV4-1,TRBD2,16,-,TRBJ2-7,CASSQIPGGAPLEQYF,TGCGCCAGCAGCCAAATCCCCGGGGGGGCCCCTCTCGAGCAGTACTTC
TRBV10-3,TRBD2,14,-,TRBJ2-4,CAISGGGRENIQYF,TGTGCCATCAGCGGGGGGGGCCGTGAAAACATTCAGTACTTC
TRBV28,-,18,-,TRBJ2-5,CASRPSTRGRVVDETQYF,TGTGCCAGCCGCCCTTCGACGAGGGGTCGGGTGGTAGACGAGACCCAGTACTTC
TRBV6-5,-,15,-,TRBJ1-3,CASSYSIGSGNTIYF,TGTGCCAGCAGTTACTCGATCGGCTCTGGAAACACCATATATTTT
TRBV6-1,-,14,-,TRBJ2-7,CASTGWQGPYEQYF,TGTGCCAGCACGGGGTGGCAGGGACCCTACGAGCAGTACTTC
TRBV30,-,13,once,TRBJ2-2,CAWSASNTGELFF,TGTGCCTGGAGTGCTTCTAACACCGGGGAGCTGTTTTTT
TRBV6-5,TRBD2,14,-,TRBJ2-7,CASSSGGMGYEQYF,TGTGCCAGCAGTAGCGGGGGAATGGGCTACGAGCAGTACTTC
TRBV28,-,15,-,TRBJ2-7,CASSLPQTALYEQYF,TGTGCCAGCAGTTTGCCCCAGACAGCCCTATACGAGCAGTACTTC
TRBV28,-,15,-,TRBJ1-5,CASSFGTGGNQPQHF,TGTGCCAGCAGTTTTGGCACGGGGGGCAATCAGCCCCAGCATTTT
TRBV18,-,16,-,TRBJ1-2,CASSPHRDPTNYGYTF,TGTGCCAGCTCACCGCACCGGGACCCTACTAACTATGGCTACACCTTC
TRBV7-9,-,12,few,TRBJ1-1,CASSLMNTEAFF,TGTGCCAGCAGCCTGATGAACACTGAAGCTTTCTTT
TRBV27,-,14,medium-sized,TRBJ1-6,CASSLYQGGPPLHF,TGTGCCAGCAGTTTGTACCAAGGGGGTCCACCCCTCCACTTT
TRBV18,-,15,-,TRBJ2-7,CASSPTTRGSYEQYF,TGTGCCAGCTCACCTACCACAAGGGGGTCCTACGAGCAGTACTTC
TRBV9,-,14,-,TRBJ2-1,CASTPGGRLNEQFF,TGTGCCAGCACCCCAGGGGGGAGGCTCAATGAGCAGTTCTTC